The clone carrying this T cell receptor (beta chain) was seen only a few times. The antigen remains unidentified. These data are taken from a study of CD8 T cells in Susac syndrome. The V and J ends lost 5 bases and 2 bases respectively, with 13 bases between them. The CDR3 is made up of 14 amino acids. The germline V gene encodes CDR1 SNHLY and CDR2 FYNNEI. Reverse transcription used 0.5 to 1 ug RNA and random hexamers. Amplification of TCR beta CDR3 across 54 Vbeta and 13 Jbeta was performed with immunoSEQ multiplex PCR. MiXCR, run by TCRdb on the immunoSEQ multiplex PCR reads, gives a single entry per CDR3 protein. Of approximately 230,000 distinct CDR3 sequences in the sample, roughly 93% were seen once. TCR beta from blood CD8+ and CD4+ T cells was sequenced. In contrast to the negatively isolated CD8+ and CD4+ T cells, TEMRA cells were FACS-enriched. General observations from the study: It was acknowledged in the study that its TCR sequencing and HLA analysis involved a relatively small number of individuals.

What was sequenced was CD4+ T cells from PBMCs. The chain combines TRBV2 with TRBJ2-7, with a tentative D call TRBD1 (6 bases). This sequence originates from a human donor with multiple sclerosis. CDR3 sequence: CASSQGQGTYEQYF. The CDR3 DNA sequence: TGTGCCAGCAGTCAGGGGCAGGGTACCTACGAGCAGTACTTC.